What follows describes a single T cell receptor beta chain. Antigen specificity is unknown. This specimen comes from a study of shared clonotypes between healthy human individuals. Study summary: A couple of female and a few male donors aged 18 to 49 were enrolled. There were three CD4 naive, three CD4 memory, two CD8 naive and one CD8 memory plates per donor. Study outcomes and limitations: Shared clonotypes across all four donors exceeded non-shared ones in generation probability.

The germline V gene has CDR1 MNHEY and CDR2 SVGAGI. The trim removed 7 bases at V and 3 bases at J, leaving 5 bases unmatched. The length of the CDR3 is 14 residues. Clones were read by immunoSEQ multiplex PCR, and TCRdb kept only the in-frame ones, dropping some. In the table there are roughly 2.5 million clones, about 92% of which are singletons. The clonotype originates from a man between 18 and 35 years old in good health. J is TRBJ2-3 and V is TRBV6-5, with 9 bases matching TRBD2. Sequencing used naive CD4+ T cells sorted from blood. Stated subset: CD45RA+ positively selected. As DNA, the CDR3 is TGTGCCAGCAATAGCGGGAGAGAGACAGATACGCAGTATTTT. Translated: CASNSGRETDTQYF.